The 27 T cell receptor beta chains reported below all come from one sample, sequenced in a study of blood T cell repertoires in COVID-19. Assay used: immunoSEQ multiplex PCR; TCRdb lists only in-frame clones, some missing. The table has 200,000 to 250,000 clones, roughly 84% seen once. Sequenced: PBMCs or T cells enriched from blood (not recorded which). The receptors come from a middle-aged woman who had recovered from COVID-19.

The rearrangement joins TRBV7-2 to TRBJ2-3; 8 bases are shared with TRBD1. CDR1 SGHTA and CDR2 FQGNSA come from the germline V gene. The CDR3 length is 16 residues. The junction had 10 bases not matched to a gene; V was cut back by 6 bases and J by 2 bases. The CDR3 is CASSSRGRLPTDTQYF. The CDR3, as DNA: TGTGCCAGCAGTTCCAGGGGGCGACTGCCCACAGATACGCAGTATTTT.

The V and J genes are TRBV6-5 and TRBJ2-7; 8 positions agree with TRBD1. Trimming removed 5 bases from V and 7 bases from J; junction bases left unmatched: 7. This CDR3 spans 13 amino acids. Germline V gene lookup returns CDR1 MNHEY and CDR2 SVGAGI. In DNA, the CDR3 is TGTGCCAGCAGTCAGGACAGGGCTAGAGAGCAGTACTTC. The encoded protein is CASSQDRAREQYF.

The chain uses TRBV29-1 and TRBJ1-1; TRBD1 agrees at 7 bases. CDR1 and CDR2 from the germline V gene are SQVTM and ANQGSEA. With V trimmed by 7 bases and J by 0 bases, 5 bases remained unmatched. The CDR3 extends over 13 amino acids. The CDR3 bases are TGCAGCGCTCGACAGGGACTGAACACTGAAGCTTTCTTT. It translates to CSARQGLNTEAFF.

The genes are TRBV5-6 and TRBJ2-5, with no clear D. The CDR3 sequence is 14 residues long. Trimming took off 1 base at V and 2 bases at J, with 9 bases between the two ends. In germline, CDR1 is SGHDT, CDR2 YYEEEE. CDR3 sequence reads: CASSLTQLQETQYF. The CDR3 DNA reads as TGTGCCAGCAGCTTGACCCAGTTACAAGAGACCCAGTACTTC.

A few counts support this clone. The chain is built from TRBV6-5 and TRBJ1-5; unclear D gene. Looked up from germline, CDR1 is MNHEY and CDR2 is SVGAGI. The CDR3 contains 13 residues. V shed 4 bases and J shed 5 bases, with 9 bases lying between them. CDR3 amino acids: CASSSSADQPQHF. The CDR3 nucleotides read TGTGCCAGCAGTTCAAGCGCCGATCAGCCCCAGCATTTT.

This chain connects TRBV6-5 to TRBJ1-2; TRBD1 matches at 8 bases. The junction had 3 bases not matched to a gene; V was cut back by 0 bases and J by 3 bases. The CDR3 is made up of 15 amino acids. CDR1 and CDR2 (germline): MNHEY, SVGAGI. This CDR3 is CASSYSYRGDYGYTF. CDR3 DNA: TGTGCCAGCAGTTACTCCTACAGGGGGGACTATGGCTACACCTTC.

The chain joins TRBV7-9 to TRBJ1-3; TRBD1 aligns across 7 bases. This CDR3 is built from 16 residues. Losses at the gene ends were 5 bases for V and 2 bases for J; bases not matched to a gene: 9. CDR1 and CDR2 (germline): SEHNR, FQNEAQ (reference sequence). The CDR3 bases are TGTGCCAGCAGCCCAGTAGACAGGGCTGCTGGAAACACCATATATTTT. Its protein product is CASSPVDRAAGNTIYF.

The V and J genes are TRBV9 and TRBJ2-3; no clear D gene. This CDR3 spans 12 amino acids. Trimming cost V 4 bases and J 2 bases, with 5 bases left between them. Germline CDR1 reads SGDLS; CDR2 reads YYNGEE. This chain's CDR3 is CASSPNTDTQYF. The CDR3 region has the DNA TGTGCCAGCAGCCCAAACACAGATACGCAGTATTTT.

This clone showed up just a few times. The chain has TRBV9 and TRBJ1-2; TRBD1 aligns across 7 bases. The CDR3 sequence is 15 residues long. In germline, CDR1 is SGDLS, CDR2 YYNGEE. V shed 4 bases and J 4 bases; nucleotides not matched to a gene: 10. This CDR3 reads CASSPTPGQIYGYTF. CDR3 in DNA: TGTGCCAGCAGCCCCACCCCGGGACAGATCTATGGCTACACCTTC. Full variable domain (missing parts from reference TRBV9 and TRBJ1-2): DSGVTQTPKHLITATGQRVTLRCSPRSGDLSVYWYQQSLDQGLQFLIQYYNGEERAKGNILERFSAQQFPDLHSELNLSSLELGDSALYFCASSPTPGQIYGYTFGSGTRLTVV.

V usage is TRBV30 and J usage is TRBJ1-6; unclear D gene. V shed 0 bases and J shed 8 bases, with 11 bases lying between them. The CDR3 sequence is 14 residues long. Germline CDR1 GTSNPN, CDR2 SVGIG (reference sequence). The CDR3 protein is CAWSVHGTYSPLHF. Written as DNA, the CDR3 is TGTGCCTGGAGTGTACATGGTACCTATTCACCCCTCCACTTT.

The V call is TRBV19, the J call TRBJ2-4, with TRBD1 identical over 8 bases. Trimming took 6 bases from V and 1 from J; bases not matched to a gene: 8. The CDR3 has 16 residues. CDR1 is LNHDA and CDR2 is SQIVND in the germline V gene (reference sequence). The CDR3 reads CASRPGGLGAKNIQYF. CDR3 bases: TGTGCCAGTAGGCCAGGGGGCCTGGGGGCCAAAAACATTCAGTACTTC. Complete variable domain (other parts from reference TRBV19 and TRBJ2-4): DGGITQSPKYLFRKEGQNVTLSCEQNLNHDAMYWYRQDPGQGLRLIYYSQIVNDFQKGDIAEGYSVSREKKESFPLTVTSAQKNPTAFYLCASRPGGLGAKNIQYFGAGTRLSVL.

This clone has just a few counts. The rearrangement links TRBV6-1 to TRBJ2-3; 10 positions match TRBD2. Germline V gene sequence: CDR1 MNHNS, CDR2 SASEGT. V gave up 1 base and J gave up 0 bases; unmatched junction bases: 4. CDR3 length equals 17 residues. CDR3 in amino acids: CASSEGRTSGSTDTQYF. The CDR3 region has the DNA TGTGCCAGCAGTGAAGGGCGGACTAGCGGCAGCACAGATACGCAGTATTTT.

The chain uses TRBV30 and TRBJ2-3, with D perhaps matching TRBD2 (6 bases). This CDR3 contains 14 residues. The germline CDR1 and CDR2 sequences are GTSNPN and SVGIG (reference sequence). The V end lost 4 bases, the J end lost 5 bases, and 16 bases lay between the germline ends. The CDR3 bases are TGTGCCTGGACCCAAGGGGCGGGATTAGATACGCAGTATTTT. This encodes CAWTQGAGLDTQYF.

This chain links TRBV5-4 with TRBJ2-7; 11 nucleotides line up with TRBD2. CDR1 and CDR2 (germline): SGHNT, YYREEE (reference sequence). V dropped 0 bases and J dropped 3; count of bases not matched to a gene: 14. CDR3 length: 19 residues. This CDR3 is CASSLGTGGSGTSGYEQYV. The CDR3 DNA reads TGTGCCAGCAGCTTGGGTACAGGGGGCAGCGGGACTAGCGGCTACGAGCAGTACGTC.

This clone was counted a few times. V is TRBV15 and J is TRBJ2-5, with 10 bases that match TRBD2. CDR1 LNHNV and CDR2 YYDKDF come from the germline V gene (reference sequence). The CDR3 sequence is 15 residues long. Unmatched junction bases numbered 4, after V lost 4 bases and J lost 2 bases. Here the CDR3 reads CATSTGTSAQETQYF. CDR3 bases: TGTGCCACCAGCACCGGGACTAGCGCTCAAGAGACCCAGTACTTC.

This clone was seen a handful of times. The chain joins TRBV12-5 to TRBJ1-1, with 7 positions matching TRBD1. The CDR3 is 16 residues long. The germline V gene encodes CDR1 LGHNT and CDR2 FRNRAP. The junction had 8 bases not matched to a gene; V was cut back by 4 bases and J by 0 bases. CDR3 in amino acids: CASGSRQGSLNTEAFF. The DNA for the CDR3 is TGTGCTAGTGGTTCCCGACAGGGATCATTGAACACTGAAGCTTTCTTT. The full variable domain, rest sourced from reference TRBV12-5 and TRBJ1-1, is DARVTQTPRHKVTEMGQEVTMRCQPILGHNTVFWYRQTMMQGLELLAYFRNRAPLDDSGMPKDRFSAEMPDATLATLKIQPSEPRDSAVYFCASGSRQGSLNTEAFFGQGTRLTVV.

This clone was detected only once. This sequence joins TRBV5-1 and TRBJ2-5; D is perhaps TRBD2 (5 bases). Looked up from germline, CDR1 is SGHRS and CDR2 is YFSETQ. The V gene lost 2 bases and the J gene lost 6 bases, with 11 bases spanning the gap. There are 13 residues in the CDR3. CDR3 loop: CASSFEGWKTQYF. The CDR3 DNA follows: TGCGCCAGCAGCTTCGAGGGTTGGAAGACCCAGTACTTC.

The chain joins TRBV23-1 to TRBJ2-7, with 10 bases fitting TRBD2. TRBV23-1 is reported as an ORF; its role is uncertain. CDR3 length: 17 amino acids. The J segment lost 5 bases and the V segment lost 2 bases, leaving 12 bases of the junction unmatched. CDR3 residues: CASSQDRRLAGDHEQYF. The CDR3 bases are TGCGCCAGCAGTCAAGATAGAAGGCTAGCGGGAGATCACGAGCAGTACTTC.

The rearrangement uses TRBV10-2 and TRBJ2-5, with D unclear. This CDR3 has 13 residues. CDR1 and CDR2 from the germline V gene are WSHSY and SAAADI. The germline V and J ends were trimmed by 0 bases and 12 bases, with 14 bases remaining between them. The CDR3 sequence: CASSESFGHKKYF. The CDR3 DNA sequence: TGCGCCAGCAGTGAGTCCTTCGGTCATAAGAAGTACTTC.

This clone was seen only a few times. The V gene is TRBV28, the J gene TRBJ2-4, with D possibly being TRBD1 (5 bases). V was pared by 3 bases and J by 1 base, with 7 bases between. The germline V gene has CDR1 MDHEN and CDR2 SYDVKM. The CDR3 sequence is 14 residues long. This CDR3 reads CASSFRVAKNIQYF. CDR3 DNA sequence: TGTGCCAGCAGTTTCAGGGTGGCCAAAAACATTCAGTACTTC.

V and J are TRBV6-5 and TRBJ1-1, with TRBD1 matching over 12 bases. The trim removed 8 bases at V and 5 bases at J, leaving 3 bases unmatched. CDR1 and CDR2 from the germline V gene are MNHEY and SVGAGI. CDR3 size: 13 residues. The CDR3 nucleotides are TGTGCCAGCGGGGACAGGGGGCGGACTGAAGCTTTCTTT. The encoded protein is CASGDRGRTEAFF.

The V gene is TRBV7-8, the J gene TRBJ1-5; D may be TRBD1 (5 bases). CDR3 size: 15 residues. Deletions cut 1 base from V and 5 bases from J, with 12 bases between. In germline, CDR1 is SGHVS, CDR2 FQNEAQ. CDR3 sequence reads: CASSLDRNIYQPQHF. CDR3 sequence (DNA): TGTGCCAGCAGCTTAGACAGGAACATTTATCAGCCCCAGCATTTT.

This chain links TRBV6-5 with TRBJ1-2; D is uncertain. V was pared by 6 bases and J by 4 bases, with 6 bases between. Germline V gives CDR1 MNHEY, CDR2 SVGAGI. The CDR3 extends over 11 amino acids. The CDR3 bases are TGTGCCAGCAGCAACTTCTATGGCTACACCTTC. Amino acid sequence: CASSNFYGYTF.

The chain joins TRBV5-1 to TRBJ1-2; D is perhaps TRBD1 (5 bases). The CDR3 has 13 residues. V lost 0 bases, J lost 8 bases, and 11 bases lay in between. Germline loops: CDR1 SGHRS, CDR2 YFSETQ. CDR3 in amino acids: CASSLDSGWGYTF. In DNA, the CDR3 is TGCGCCAGCAGCTTGGATTCAGGGTGGGGCTACACCTTC.

This clone turned up a few times. J is TRBJ1-2 and V is TRBV11-3; weak D call: TRBD1 (6 bases). The CDR3 covers 13 residues. Trimming pared 5 bases from V and 8 bases from J, leaving 15 bases between. In germline, CDR1 is SGHNT, CDR2 YENEEA. CDR3 in amino acids: CASSLNRALGYTF. Here the CDR3 DNA reads TGTGCCAGCAGCCTGAACAGGGCCCTAGGCTACACCTTC. Full variable domain (missing parts from reference TRBV11-3 and TRBJ1-2): EAGVVQSPRYKIIEKKQPVAFWCNPISGHNTLYWYLQNLGQGPELLIRYENEEAVDDSQLPKDRFSAERLKGVDSTLKIQPAELGDSAVYLCASSLNRALGYTFGSGTRLTVV.

The V and J genes are TRBV7-9 and TRBJ2-5; 8 bases map to TRBD1. This CDR3 has 15 residues. With 4 bases clipped from V and 5 bases from J, the junction kept 9 bases outside the gene matches. CDR1 is SEHNR, CDR2 FQNEAQ, per germline (reference sequence). CDR3 sequence (DNA): TGTGCCAGCAGCTCTTCCGGACAGGGAGAGGAGACCCAGTACTTC. Translating gives CASSSSGQGEETQYF.

The CDR3 sequence is CASTNRALMNTEAFF. The CDR3 DNA is TGTGCCAGCACGAACAGAGCTCTCATGAACACTGAAGCTTTCTTT. The V and J genes are TRBV2 and TRBJ1-1; D is ambiguous. V dropped 7 bases and J dropped 0 bases, with 15 bases sitting between them. This CDR3 region has 15 residues. Germline CDR1 is SNHLY and CDR2 is FYNNEI.